This TCR beta chain was profiled in a study of T cell changes during pregnancy in multiple sclerosis. The data were produced by immunoSEQ multiplex PCR, yet TCRdb's version contains in-frame clones alone and is incomplete. The data show roughly 44,000 clones, with 70% to 90% seen just once and roughly 5.5% held by the top ten. The source of this sequence is a female donor in good health, enrolled as a control in a pregnancy study. Sequences were derived from CD8+ T cells from peripheral blood mononuclear cells, sampled after pregnancy.

For the CDR3, the DNA is TGTGCCAGCAGCTCGACCCCCGGGACATGGGAGACCCAGTACTTC. This encodes CASSSTPGTWETQYF. V is TRBV7-2 and J is TRBJ2-5; TRBD1 might be the D (6 bases). The CDR3 has 15 residues. V was pared by 4 bases and J by 5 bases, with 17 bases between. The germline V gene encodes CDR1 SGHTA and CDR2 FQGNSA.